This passage covers 9 T cell receptor beta chains from one sample sequenced in a study of identical twins. TCRdb reanalysed the 5' RACE reads using MiXCR and keeps one entry per CDR3 protein. The data contain about 100,000 distinct CDR3 sequences, about 6.1% of them singletons. The source material was memory T cells sorted from blood. The receptors derive from a woman aged 45-59 years in good health.

This clonotype turned up a few times. The chain links TRBV6-1 to TRBJ2-1; weak D call: TRBD2 (6 bases). The germline gives CDR1 MNHNS, CDR2 SASEGT. Trimming removed 7 bases at V and 8 bases at J, with 15 bases between. The CDR3 length is 13 residues. CDR3 sequence (DNA): TGTGCCAGCAATAGCGGAGCCGGGGATGAGCAGTTCTTC. As protein: CASNSGAGDEQFF.

As regards this clonotype: A much bigger clone sits one base away, suggesting this may be a read error. The chain recombines TRBV29-1 with TRBJ2-5; 7 positions agree with TRBD1. The V gene's germline CDR1 is SQVTM and CDR2 ANQGSEA. The V segment lost 7 bases and the J segment 4 bases; nucleotides outside the gene matches: 12. This CDR3 is 14 amino acids long. This CDR3 is CSAWGQRCPETQYF. In nucleotides, the CDR3 is TGCAGCGCCTGGGGACAGAGGTGCCCAGAGACCCAGTACTTC.

Ten or more counts support this clonotype. This chain connects TRBV29-1 to TRBJ2-5; 8 nucleotides match TRBD1. After removal of 4 bases from V and 3 bases from J, the junction contained 10 bases not matched to a gene. The CDR3 sequence is 15 residues long. Germline V gives CDR1 SQVTM, CDR2 ANQGSEA. As DNA, the CDR3 is TGCAGCGTTGTAGGAGTCAGGGGGCGAGAAGAGACCCAGTACTTC. Translation gives CSVVGVRGREETQYF.

The sample holds many counts of this clonotype. The V and J genes are TRBV11-3 and TRBJ2-1; D is possibly TRBD2 (6 bases). CDR3 size: 16 residues. Germline loops: CDR1 SGHNT, CDR2 YENEEA. V lost 6 bases and J 0 bases, leaving 15 bases between the germline ends. The CDR3 here is CASSARGTFSYNEQFF. DNA for the CDR3: TGTGCCAGCAGTGCCAGAGGGACTTTCTCCTACAATGAGCAGTTCTTC.

The sample holds many counts of this clonotype. The V call is TRBV5-1, the J call TRBJ2-5, with TRBD2 identical over 11 bases. The CDR3 runs to 15 residues. Trimming cost V 0 bases and J 4 bases; bases outside gene matches: 2. Germline loops: CDR1 SGHRS, CDR2 YFSETQ. The CDR3 reads CASSLVSGRGETQYF. The CDR3, as DNA: TGCGCCAGCAGCTTGGTTAGCGGGAGGGGAGAGACCCAGTACTTC. The variable domain in full, with the rest retrieved from reference TRBV5-1 and TRBJ2-5, is KAGVTQTPRYLIKTRGQQVTLSCSPISGHRSVSWYQQTPGQGLQFLFEYFSETQRNKGNFPGRFSGRQFSNSRSEMNVSTLELGDSALYLCASSLVSGRGETQYFGPGTRLLVL.

This clonotype was counted between two and nine times. DNA of the CDR3: TGTGCCAGCAGTGACTCACACTATGGCTACACCTTC. It specifies CASSDSHYGYTF. This chain links TRBV6-4 with TRBJ1-2; D is uncertain. The CDR3 spans 12 residues. With 0 bases removed from V and 3 bases from J, the gap between germline ends came to 2 bases. The V gene's germline CDR1 is MRHNA and CDR2 SNTAGT.

This clonotype was recorded at least ten times. This chain uses TRBV11-2 with TRBJ2-7; 7 bases match TRBD2. V dropped 1 base and J dropped 3; count of bases not matched to a gene: 12. The germline CDR1 and CDR2 sequences are SGHAT and FQNNGV. This CDR3 comprises 17 residues. DNA for the CDR3: TGTGCCAGCAGCTTAGCCCCCCTTGGCGGGGGACTCTACGAGCAGTACTTC. It encodes CASSLAPLGGGLYEQYF.

In this sample, this clonotype turned up many times. The chain uses TRBV20-1 and TRBJ2-1, with TRBD2 as a possible D gene (5 bases). The CDR3 length is 12 residues. V was pared by 3 bases and J by 8 bases, with 11 bases between. Germline V lookup: CDR1 DFQATT, CDR2 SNEGSKA (reference sequence). This chain's CDR3 is CSASSGIDEQFF. The DNA of the CDR3 is TGCAGTGCTAGTTCCGGGATCGATGAGCAGTTCTTC.

This clonotype was detected a few times. The J gene is TRBJ2-3, the V gene TRBV14, with D perhaps TRBD2 (5 bases). Trimming removed 2 bases from V and 2 bases from J, with 11 bases in between. The CDR3 loop spans 15 amino acids. Per the germline V gene, CDR1 is SGHDN and CDR2 is FVKESK. In DNA, the CDR3 is TGTGCCAGCAGCCAATGGACTCCTAACACAGATACGCAGTATTTT. It specifies CASSQWTPNTDTQYF.